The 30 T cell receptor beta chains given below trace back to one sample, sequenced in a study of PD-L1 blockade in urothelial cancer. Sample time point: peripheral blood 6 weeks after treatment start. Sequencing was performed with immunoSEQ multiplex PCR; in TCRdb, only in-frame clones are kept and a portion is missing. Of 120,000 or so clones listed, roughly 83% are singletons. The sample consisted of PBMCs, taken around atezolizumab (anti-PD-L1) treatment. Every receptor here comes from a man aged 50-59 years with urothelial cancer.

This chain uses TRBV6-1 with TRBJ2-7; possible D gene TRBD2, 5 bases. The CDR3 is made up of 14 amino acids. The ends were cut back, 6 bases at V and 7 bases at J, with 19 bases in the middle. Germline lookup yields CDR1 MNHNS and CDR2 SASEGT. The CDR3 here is CASSSFRWGEEQYF. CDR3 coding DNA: TGTGCCAGCAGCTCTTTCCGTTGGGGAGAAGAGCAGTACTTC.

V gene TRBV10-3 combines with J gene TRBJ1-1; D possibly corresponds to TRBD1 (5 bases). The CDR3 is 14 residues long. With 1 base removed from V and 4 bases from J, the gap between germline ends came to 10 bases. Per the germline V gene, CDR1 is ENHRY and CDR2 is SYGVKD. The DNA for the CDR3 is TGTGCCATCAGTGAGTTCACAGGTGCCACTGAAGCTTTCTTT. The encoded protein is CAISEFTGATEAFF.

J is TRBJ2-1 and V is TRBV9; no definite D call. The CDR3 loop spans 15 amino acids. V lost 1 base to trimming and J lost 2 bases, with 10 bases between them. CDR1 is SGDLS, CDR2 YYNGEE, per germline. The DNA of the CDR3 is TGTGCCAGCAGCGTAAGGAGCGATCCCTACAATGAGCAGTTCTTC. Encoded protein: CASSVRSDPYNEQFF.

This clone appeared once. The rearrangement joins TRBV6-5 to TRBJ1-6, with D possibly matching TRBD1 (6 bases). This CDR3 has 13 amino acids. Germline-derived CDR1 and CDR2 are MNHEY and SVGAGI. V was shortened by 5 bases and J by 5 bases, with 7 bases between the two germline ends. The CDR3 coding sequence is TGTGCCAGCAGTAGGACAGATAATTCACCCCTCCACTTT. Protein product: CASSRTDNSPLHF.

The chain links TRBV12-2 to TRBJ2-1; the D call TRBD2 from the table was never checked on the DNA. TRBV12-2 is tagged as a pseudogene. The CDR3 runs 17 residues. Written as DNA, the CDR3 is TGTGCAAGTCGCTCTGCCCCAGCGGGAGGGCCCGGCAATGAGCAGTTCTTC. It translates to CASRSAPAGGPGNEQFF.

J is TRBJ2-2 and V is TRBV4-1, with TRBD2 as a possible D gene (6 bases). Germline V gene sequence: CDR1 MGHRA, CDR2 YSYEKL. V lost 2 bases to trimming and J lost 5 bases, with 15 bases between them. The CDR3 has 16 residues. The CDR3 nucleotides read TGCGCCAGCAGCCAAATCCGGAGGGTGCGGACCGGGGAGCTGTTTTTT. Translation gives CASSQIRRVRTGELFF.

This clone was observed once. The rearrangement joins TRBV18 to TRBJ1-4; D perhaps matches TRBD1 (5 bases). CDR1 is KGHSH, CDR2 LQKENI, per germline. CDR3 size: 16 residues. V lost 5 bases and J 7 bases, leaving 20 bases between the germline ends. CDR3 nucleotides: TGTGCCAGCTCAACAAATCCAGGGAAAACAGGTGAAAAACTGTTTTTT. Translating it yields CASSTNPGKTGEKLFF.

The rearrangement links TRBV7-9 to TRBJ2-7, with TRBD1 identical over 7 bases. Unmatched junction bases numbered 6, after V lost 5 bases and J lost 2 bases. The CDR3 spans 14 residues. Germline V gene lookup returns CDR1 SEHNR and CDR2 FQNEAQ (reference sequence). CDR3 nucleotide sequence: TGTGCCAGCAGCGGCGGACAGGTGACCTACGAGCAGTACTTC. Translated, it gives CASSGGQVTYEQYF.

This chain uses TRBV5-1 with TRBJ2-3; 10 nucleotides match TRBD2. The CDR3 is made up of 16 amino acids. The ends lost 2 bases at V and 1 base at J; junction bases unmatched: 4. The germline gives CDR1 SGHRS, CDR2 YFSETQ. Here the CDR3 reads CASSFGGTSGTDTQYF. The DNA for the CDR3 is TGCGCCAGCAGCTTTGGTGGGACTAGCGGCACAGATACGCAGTATTTT.

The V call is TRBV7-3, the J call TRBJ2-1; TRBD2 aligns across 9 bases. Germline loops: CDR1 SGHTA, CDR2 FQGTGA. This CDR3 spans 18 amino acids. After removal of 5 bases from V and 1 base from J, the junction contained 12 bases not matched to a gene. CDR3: CASSPQGTAGGSYNEQFF. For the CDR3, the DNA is TGTGCCAGCAGCCCACAGGGAACAGCGGGAGGATCCTACAATGAGCAGTTCTTC.

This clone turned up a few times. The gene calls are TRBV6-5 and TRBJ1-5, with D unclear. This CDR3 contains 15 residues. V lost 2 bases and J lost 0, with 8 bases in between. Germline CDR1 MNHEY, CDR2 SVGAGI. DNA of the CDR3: TGTGCCAGCAGTTACAAGACTGATAGCAATCAGCCCCAGCATTTT. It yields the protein CASSYKTDSNQPQHF.

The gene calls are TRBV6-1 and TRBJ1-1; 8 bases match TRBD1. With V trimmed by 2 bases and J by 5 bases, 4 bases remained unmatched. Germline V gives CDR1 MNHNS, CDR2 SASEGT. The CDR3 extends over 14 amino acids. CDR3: CASSEQGARTEAFF. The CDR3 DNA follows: TGTGCCAGCAGTGAACAGGGGGCGAGAACTGAAGCTTTCTTT.

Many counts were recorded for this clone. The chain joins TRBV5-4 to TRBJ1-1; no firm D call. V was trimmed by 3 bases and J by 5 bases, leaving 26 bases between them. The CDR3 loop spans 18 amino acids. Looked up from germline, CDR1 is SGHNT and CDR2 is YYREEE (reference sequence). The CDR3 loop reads CASSYHITRTFRGTEAFF. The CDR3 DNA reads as TGTGCCAGCAGCTACCATATCACTCGGACCTTCAGAGGGACTGAAGCTTTCTTT.

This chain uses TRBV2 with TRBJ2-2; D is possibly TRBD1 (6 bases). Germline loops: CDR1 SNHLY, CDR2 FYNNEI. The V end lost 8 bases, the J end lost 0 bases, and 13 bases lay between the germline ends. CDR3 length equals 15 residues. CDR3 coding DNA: TGTGCCAGCTGCCCCCGGGACACGAACACCGGGGAGCTGTTTTTT. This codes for CASCPRDTNTGELFF.

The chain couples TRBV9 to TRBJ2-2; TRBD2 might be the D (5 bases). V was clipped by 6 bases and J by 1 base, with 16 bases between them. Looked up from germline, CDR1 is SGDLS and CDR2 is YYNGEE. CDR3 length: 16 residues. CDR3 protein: CASTRGGSRNTGELFF. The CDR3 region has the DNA TGTGCCAGCACCCGGGGTGGGAGCCGGAACACCGGGGAGCTGTTTTTT.

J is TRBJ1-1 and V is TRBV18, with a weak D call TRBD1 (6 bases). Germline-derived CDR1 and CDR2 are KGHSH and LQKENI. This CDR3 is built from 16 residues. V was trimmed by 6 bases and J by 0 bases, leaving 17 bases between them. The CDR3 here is CASSGALTGMNTEAFF. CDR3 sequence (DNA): TGTGCCAGCTCGGGGGCCTTAACAGGGATGAACACTGAAGCTTTCTTT.

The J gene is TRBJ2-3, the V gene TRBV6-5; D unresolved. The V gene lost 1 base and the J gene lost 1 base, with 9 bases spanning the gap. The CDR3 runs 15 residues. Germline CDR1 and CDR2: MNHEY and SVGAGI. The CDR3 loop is CASSYLAPGTDTQYF. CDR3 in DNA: TGTGCCAGCAGTTACTTGGCACCTGGCACAGATACGCAGTATTTT.

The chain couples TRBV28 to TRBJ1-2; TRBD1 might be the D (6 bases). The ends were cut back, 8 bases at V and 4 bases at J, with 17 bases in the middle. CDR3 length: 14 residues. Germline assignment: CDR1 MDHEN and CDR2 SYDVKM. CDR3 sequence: CASGITGSPYGYTF. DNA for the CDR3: TGTGCCAGCGGGATTACAGGGAGTCCCTATGGCTACACCTTC.

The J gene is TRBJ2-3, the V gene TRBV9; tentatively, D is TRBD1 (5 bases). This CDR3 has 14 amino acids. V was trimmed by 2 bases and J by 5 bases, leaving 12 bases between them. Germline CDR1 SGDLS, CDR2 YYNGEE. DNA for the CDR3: TGTGCCAGCAGCGTTGCCAGGGATGGAGATACGCAGTATTTT. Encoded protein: CASSVARDGDTQYF.

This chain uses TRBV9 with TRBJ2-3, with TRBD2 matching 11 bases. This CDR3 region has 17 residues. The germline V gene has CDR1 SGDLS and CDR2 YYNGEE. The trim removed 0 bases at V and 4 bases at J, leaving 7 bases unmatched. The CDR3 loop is CASSVDSSGRLSDTQYF. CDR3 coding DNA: TGTGCCAGCAGCGTAGATTCTAGCGGGAGGCTCTCAGATACGCAGTATTTT.

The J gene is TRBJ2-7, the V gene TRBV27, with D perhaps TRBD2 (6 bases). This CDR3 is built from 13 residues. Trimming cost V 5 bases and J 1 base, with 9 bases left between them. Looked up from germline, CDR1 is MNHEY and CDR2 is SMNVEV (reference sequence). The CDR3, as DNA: TGTGCCAGCAGTAAGGGACTGTCCTACGAGCAGTACTTC. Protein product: CASSKGLSYEQYF.

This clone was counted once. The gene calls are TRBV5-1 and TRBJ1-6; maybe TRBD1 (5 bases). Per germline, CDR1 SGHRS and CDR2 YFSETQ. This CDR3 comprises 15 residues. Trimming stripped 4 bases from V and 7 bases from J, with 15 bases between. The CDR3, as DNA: TGCGCCAGCAGCATAAACCAGGGAGGCAATTCACCCCTCCACTTT. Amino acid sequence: CASSINQGGNSPLHF.

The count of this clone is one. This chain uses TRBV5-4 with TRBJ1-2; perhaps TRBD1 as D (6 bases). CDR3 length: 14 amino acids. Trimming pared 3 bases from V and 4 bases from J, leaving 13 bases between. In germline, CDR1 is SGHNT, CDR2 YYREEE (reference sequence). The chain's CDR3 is CASSSGGGAYGYTF. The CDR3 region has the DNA TGTGCCAGCAGCTCCGGCGGGGGCGCCTATGGCTACACCTTC.

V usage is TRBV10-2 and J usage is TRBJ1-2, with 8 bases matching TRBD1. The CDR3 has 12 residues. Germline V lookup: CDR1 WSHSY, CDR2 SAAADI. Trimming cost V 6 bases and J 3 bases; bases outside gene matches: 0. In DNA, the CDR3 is TGCGCCAGCAGACAGGGGGACTATGGCTACACCTTC. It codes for CASRQGDYGYTF.

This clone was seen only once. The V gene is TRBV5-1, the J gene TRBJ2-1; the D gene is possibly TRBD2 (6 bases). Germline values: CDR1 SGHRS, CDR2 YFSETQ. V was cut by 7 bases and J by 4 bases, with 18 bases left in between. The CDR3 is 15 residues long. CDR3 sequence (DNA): TGCGCCAGCCGCTCCCAGGCTAGCGTATACAATGAGCAGTTCTTC. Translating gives CASRSQASVYNEQFF.

The CDR3 loop reads CATSKRTSVYNEQFF. The CDR3 DNA follows: TGTGCCACCAGCAAGAGGACTAGCGTGTACAATGAGCAGTTCTTC. The chain carries TRBV15 and TRBJ2-1; 9 nucleotides agree with TRBD2. The germline V gene has CDR1 LNHNV and CDR2 YYDKDF (reference sequence). The V gene end was trimmed by 4 bases and the J gene end by 4 bases; junction bases not matched to a gene: 5. The CDR3 runs to 15 residues.

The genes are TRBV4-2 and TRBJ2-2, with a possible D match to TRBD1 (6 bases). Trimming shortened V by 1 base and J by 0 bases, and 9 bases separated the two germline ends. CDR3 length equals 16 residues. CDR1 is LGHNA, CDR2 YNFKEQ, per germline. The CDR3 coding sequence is TGTGCCAGCAGCCAAGTTAGGACAGCGAACACCGGGGAGCTGTTTTTT. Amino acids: CASSQVRTANTGELFF.

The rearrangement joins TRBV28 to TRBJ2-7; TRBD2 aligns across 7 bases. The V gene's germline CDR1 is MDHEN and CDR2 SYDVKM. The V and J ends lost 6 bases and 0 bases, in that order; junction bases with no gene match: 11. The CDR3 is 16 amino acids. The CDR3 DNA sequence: TGTGCCAGCAGGGACCTACTAGCGAAGAGCTCCTACGAGCAGTACTTC. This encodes CASRDLLAKSSYEQYF.

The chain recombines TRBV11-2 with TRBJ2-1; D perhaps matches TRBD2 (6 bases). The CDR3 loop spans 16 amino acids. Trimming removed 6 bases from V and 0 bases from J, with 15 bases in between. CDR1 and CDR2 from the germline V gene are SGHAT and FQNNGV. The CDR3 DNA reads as TGTGCCAGCAGTCAACGCGGGGAAAGCTCCTACAATGAGCAGTTCTTC. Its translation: CASSQRGESSYNEQFF.

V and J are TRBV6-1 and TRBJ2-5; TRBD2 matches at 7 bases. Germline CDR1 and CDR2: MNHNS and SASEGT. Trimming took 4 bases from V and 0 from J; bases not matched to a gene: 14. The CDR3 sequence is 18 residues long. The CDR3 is CASSVGRVGRAYQETQYF. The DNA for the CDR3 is TGTGCCAGCAGTGTAGGGCGTGTGGGGAGGGCGTACCAAGAGACCCAGTACTTC.